The 16 T cell receptor beta chains below were found in one sample sequenced in a study of cytomegalovirus exposure and HLA in healthy donors. Researchers ran the PCR with 60 Vbeta and 13 Jbeta primers. Sequenced by immunoSEQ multiplex PCR; TCRdb stores in-frame clones only, minus some. The sample has roughly 100,000 clones; 70% to 80% are singletons. The specimen was PBMCs. The receptor source for this set is a man in his forties in good health and CMV-seronegative.

The chain has TRBV15 and TRBJ2-3; 7 positions match TRBD2. Germline-derived CDR1 and CDR2 are LNHNV and YYDKDF (reference sequence). This CDR3 is built from 14 residues. After removal of 1 base from V and 3 bases from J, the junction contained 1 base not matched to a gene. The DNA for the CDR3 is TGTGCCACCAGCAGAGTCGGGGGGACAGATACGCAGTATTTT. Translated: CATSRVGGTDTQYF. Filled out from reference TRBV15 and TRBJ2-3, the complete variable domain reads DAMVIQNPRYQVTQFGKPVTLSCSQTLNHNVMYWYQQKSSQAPKLLFHYYDKDFNNEADTPDNFQSRRPNTSFCFLDIRSPGLGDTAMYLCATSRVGGTDTQYFGPGTRLTVL.

This sequence joins TRBV4-2 and TRBJ1-3, with no clear D. The V and J ends lost 0 bases and 4 bases respectively, with 10 bases between them. The germline V gene has CDR1 LGHNA and CDR2 YNFKEQ. The CDR3 is 15 residues long. The CDR3 here is CASSQDQPQGNTIYF. CDR3 in DNA: TGTGCCAGCAGCCAAGATCAACCTCAGGGAAACACCATATATTTT.

V usage is TRBV5-4 and J usage is TRBJ1-2; D call uncertain. Per germline, CDR1 SGHNT and CDR2 YYREEE (reference sequence). With 1 base removed from V and 3 bases from J, the gap between germline ends came to 7 bases. This CDR3 contains 13 residues. Here the CDR3 DNA reads TGTGCCAGCAGCTTGCCCGTAGACTATGGCTACACCTTC. It yields the protein CASSLPVDYGYTF.

The rearrangement links TRBV30 to TRBJ1-2; D is unresolved. The CDR3 spans 14 residues. Trimming removed 0 bases at V and 0 bases at J, with 8 bases between. The germline gives CDR1 GTSNPN, CDR2 SVGIG (reference sequence). The CDR3 here is CAWSVHRTNYGYTF. CDR3 coding DNA: TGTGCCTGGAGTGTTCATAGAACTAACTATGGCTACACCTTC. Combining the CDR3 with reference TRBV30 and TRBJ1-2 gives the whole variable domain SQTIHQWPATLVQPVGSPLSLECTVEGTSNPNLYWYRQAAGRGLQLLFYSVGIGQISSEVPQNLSASRPQDRQFILSSKKLLLSDSGFYLCAWSVHRTNYGYTFGSGTRLTVV.

This clone was detected a few times. This chain joins TRBV19 and TRBJ1-1, with no clear D. The CDR3 spans 13 residues. V shed 7 bases and J shed 0 bases, with 9 bases lying between them. Per germline, CDR1 LNHDA and CDR2 SQIVND (reference sequence). The CDR3 loop is CASMRELNTEAFF. The CDR3 nucleotides read TGTGCCAGTATGCGGGAGTTGAACACTGAAGCTTTCTTT.

The genes are TRBV6-6 and TRBJ2-7; a possible D gene is TRBD1 (6 bases). The CDR3 consists of 15 residues. CDR1 is MNHNY, CDR2 SVGAGI, per germline (reference sequence). V was clipped by 0 bases and J by 2 bases, with 11 bases between them. CDR3 nucleotide sequence: TGTGCCAGCAGTTACTCGACAGGCGGAACCTACGAGCAGTACTTC. It translates to CASSYSTGGTYEQYF.

In this sample, this clone turned up once. The rearrangement joins TRBV11-3 to TRBJ1-5, with D hard to call. Per the germline V gene, CDR1 is SGHNT and CDR2 is YENEEA. The CDR3 extends over 18 amino acids. Deletions cut 3 bases from V and 0 bases from J, with 18 bases between. The CDR3 region has the DNA TGTGCCAGCAGCTTTTTCCGAAGAGGAGGGTATAGCAATCAGCCCCAGCATTTT. It is translated as CASSFFRRGGYSNQPQHF.

The chain is built from TRBV5-4 and TRBJ2-5; 12 bases agree with TRBD2. The CDR3 spans 15 residues. Germline-derived CDR1 and CDR2 are SGHNT and YYREEE (reference sequence). Trimming removed 5 bases from V and 5 bases from J; junction bases left unmatched: 7. This chain's CDR3 is CASRKASGGEETQYF. The CDR3 bases are TGTGCCAGCAGAAAAGCTAGCGGGGGGGAGGAGACCCAGTACTTC.

This clone was observed a handful of times. The chain uses TRBV7-2 and TRBJ2-3, with TRBD2 matching 9 bases. CDR1 and CDR2 (germline): SGHTA, FQGNSA. J was trimmed by 14 bases and V by 0 bases; bases with no gene match: 6. The CDR3 covers 13 residues. CDR3 amino acids: CASSLAGTSMTYF. As DNA, the CDR3 is TGTGCCAGCAGCTTAGCAGGGACTAGCATGACGTATTTT.

This clone has a handful of counts. The gene calls are TRBV16 and TRBJ1-2, with unresolved D. Trimming shortened V by 4 bases and J by 10 bases, and 16 bases separated the two germline ends. The germline CDR1 and CDR2 sequences are KGHSY and FQNENV. The CDR3 loop spans 13 amino acids. CDR3 DNA sequence: TGTGCCAGCAGCCCCCCCATAGGCAGGAACTACACCTTC. Its protein is CASSPPIGRNYTF.

The chain uses TRBV19 and TRBJ2-7, with D maybe TRBD2 (6 bases). The CDR3 totals 14 residues. Germline lookup yields CDR1 LNHDA and CDR2 SQIVND (reference sequence). Trimming shortened V by 6 bases and J by 0 bases, and 12 bases separated the two germline ends. The CDR3 region has the DNA TGTGCCAGTAGGCCCCGGGGGAGCTCCTACGAGCAGTACTTC. As protein: CASRPRGSSYEQYF.

The genes are TRBV18 and TRBJ2-2; D uncertain. This CDR3 has 16 amino acids. Trimming pared 3 bases from V and 0 bases from J, leaving 11 bases between. Germline CDR1 and CDR2: KGHSH and LQKENI. CDR3 coding DNA: TGTGCCAGCTCACCCCAGAAAATCACGAACACCGGGGAGCTGTTTTTT. Protein sequence: CASSPQKITNTGELFF.

The rearrangement joins TRBV2 to TRBJ1-5; D might be TRBD1 (6 bases). The V end was cut by 6 bases, the J end by 3 bases, with 15 bases between. From germline, CDR1 is SNHLY and CDR2 FYNNEI. The CDR3 has 15 residues. The CDR3 bases are TGTGCCAGCAGCCGCACACAGGGAATCAATCAGCCCCAGCATTTT. It codes for CASSRTQGINQPQHF.

The chain couples TRBV5-1 to TRBJ1-1; 10 bases match TRBD1. V was clipped by 4 bases and J by 5 bases; unmatched bases: 8. Germline assignment: CDR1 SGHRS and CDR2 YFSETQ. The CDR3 is 15 amino acids. The CDR3 sequence is CASSARQGAGTEAFF. The CDR3 DNA follows: TGCGCCAGCAGCGCGAGACAGGGGGCCGGAACTGAAGCTTTCTTT.

This clone was seen more than once but under ten times. The rearrangement links TRBV9 to TRBJ2-7; the D gene is possibly TRBD2 (6 bases). V was pared by 0 bases and J by 5 bases, with 18 bases between. This CDR3 comprises 16 residues. Germline loops: CDR1 SGDLS, CDR2 YYNGEE. This CDR3 is CASSVATGLSVHEQYF. CDR3 DNA: TGTGCCAGCAGCGTAGCGACGGGACTTAGCGTACACGAGCAGTACTTC.

The V and J genes are TRBV4-1 and TRBJ1-5; TRBD1 matches 9 bases. The ends lost 0 bases at V and 5 bases at J; junction bases unmatched: 5. The germline gives CDR1 MGHRA, CDR2 YSYEKL. The CDR3 runs 16 residues. The CDR3 spells CASSQERDREDQPQHF. CDR3 in DNA: TGCGCCAGCAGCCAAGAAAGGGACAGGGAAGATCAGCCCCAGCATTTT.